Here is one T cell receptor (beta chain) with its context. Antigen specificity is unknown. It was by 5'RACE template switching with UMIs that TCR beta cDNA was made. After re-calling the 5' RACE reads, TCRdb lists one entry per CDR3 protein, DNA absent. The data show roughly 420,000 distinct CDR3 sequences, and the top ten clones hold 7.3%. The data stem from a study of T cells expressing NK-cell markers. Turning to the study itself: Sequenced donors, eight in total, included seven who were HCMV-seropositive and one who was seronegative. General study findings and limits: Roughly 6 donors had dominant NKG2C+ clonotypes that comprised about 1.0-7.5% of their CD8+ T cells. The leading position in the CD3+CD56-NKG2C+ fraction of several donors also went to these clonotypes.

CDR1 is DFQATT and CDR2 is SNEGSKA in the germline V gene (reference sequence). The CDR3 runs to 15 residues. Sequencing used blood T cells: a sorted CD56 or NKG2C T cell subset, CD4+ or CD8+ T cells, or bulk PBMC T cells (not recorded which). The J gene is TRBJ1-5, the V gene TRBV20-1; with no DNA, the TCRdb D assignment of TRBD1 cannot be verified. This receptor was identified in a woman between 18 and 70 years old in good health. The CDR3 region is CSARPRANGIGPQHF.